The text below deals with one T cell receptor (beta chain). The PCR contained 60 Vbeta and 13 Jbeta primers. Profiled with immunoSEQ multiplex PCR; TCRdb holds only in-frame clones, not every one. The sample table includes about 54,000 clones. This entry is derived from a study of cytomegalovirus exposure and HLA in healthy donors. CDR3 length equals 16 residues. V lost 5 bases, J lost 5 bases, and 9 bases stayed unmatched. Germline assignment: CDR1 MNHEY and CDR2 SMNVEV (reference sequence). Material for sequencing was PBMCs. The J gene is TRBJ2-2, the V gene TRBV27, with 9 positions matching TRBD1. The TCR sequence derives from a woman in her 40s in good health and CMV-seronegative. For the CDR3, the DNA is TGTGCCAGCAGTAAAAGGGTGGGACAGGGTACCGGGGAGCTGTTTTTT. It translates to CASSKRVGQGTGELFF.